A single sample is the source of the 25 T cell receptor beta chains below, sequenced in a study of blood T cell repertoires in COVID-19. Method: immunoSEQ multiplex PCR; TCRdb's copy keeps in-frame clones and lacks some. The profile covers about 130,000 clones, with around 88% appearing a single time and around a tenth taken by the ten largest. What was sequenced was peripheral blood. These receptors were taken from a man aged 50-60 years with acute or convalescent COVID-19.

The chain joins TRBV2 to TRBJ1-2; 9 bases map to TRBD1. With V trimmed by 5 bases and J by 6 bases, 7 bases remained unmatched. Germline V gives CDR1 SNHLY, CDR2 FYNNEI. CDR3 length: 14 residues. CDR3 nucleotides: TGTGCCAGCAGTTTTGACAGGGGGGATCATGGCTACACCTTC. Translated: CASSFDRGDHGYTF.

This sequence joins TRBV19 and TRBJ2-3; TRBD1 matches 7 bases. The CDR3 loop spans 16 amino acids. The V gene's germline CDR1 is LNHDA and CDR2 SQIVND (reference sequence). V lost 5 bases to trimming and J lost 5 bases; unmatched junction nucleotides: 13. This chain's CDR3 is CASSPGQATLGDTQYF. For the CDR3, the DNA is TGTGCCAGTAGTCCTGGACAGGCCACCCTCGGAGATACGCAGTATTTT.

The J gene is TRBJ2-5, the V gene TRBV3-1 (or the pseudogene TRBV3-2), with 8 bases aligning to TRBD2. Germline loops: CDR1 LGHDT, CDR2 YNNKEL (reference sequence). This CDR3 comprises 16 residues. Germline trimming cut 1 base from V and 5 bases from J; bases unmatched to any gene: 9. The CDR3 here is CASSQGNPGLGETQYF. DNA of the CDR3: TGTGCCAGCAGCCAAGGGAATCCGGGACTAGGGGAGACCCAGTACTTC.

The chain carries TRBV20-1 and TRBJ2-5; 9 nucleotides line up with TRBD2. The CDR3 length is 13 residues. V dropped 3 bases and J dropped 5; count of bases not matched to a gene: 4. Germline CDR1 is DFQATT and CDR2 is SNEGSKA (reference sequence). CDR3 protein: CSASTAGGETQYF. CDR3 sequence (DNA): TGCAGTGCTAGTACGGCGGGAGGGGAGACCCAGTACTTC.

This chain joins TRBV24-1 and TRBJ2-3; 8 bases fit TRBD1. Unmatched junction bases numbered 10, after V lost 10 bases and J lost 8 bases. The CDR3 has 13 residues. Looked up from germline, CDR1 is KGHDR and CDR2 is SFDVKD. The CDR3 coding sequence is TGTGCCACGACGGGACAGGACTTTGGTACGCAGTATTTT. Encoded protein: CATTGQDFGTQYF.

This clone was recorded only once. The chain combines TRBV2 with TRBJ2-3, with a weak D call TRBD2 (5 bases). Germline CDR1 is SNHLY and CDR2 is FYNNEI. V was trimmed by 9 bases and J by 6 bases, leaving 13 bases between them. CDR3 length: 12 amino acids. The CDR3 sequence is CASRILGDTQYF. The CDR3 DNA follows: TGTGCCAGTCGAATACTAGGGGATACGCAGTATTTT.

CDR3: CASSLTFSTGNTIYF. For the CDR3, the DNA is TGTGCCAGCAGTTTGACTTTCTCGACTGGAAACACCATATATTTT. This sequence joins TRBV6-5 and TRBJ1-3; no clear D gene. Germline V gene data show CDR1 as MNHEY and CDR2 as SVGAGI. The CDR3 loop spans 15 amino acids. V was clipped by 4 bases and J by 2 bases, with 12 bases between them.

The genes are TRBV18 and TRBJ1-1; D ambiguous. This CDR3 contains 14 residues. V gave up 2 bases and J gave up 6 bases, with 13 bases separating them. Per the germline V gene, CDR1 is KGHSH and CDR2 is LQKENI. Written as DNA, the CDR3 is TGTGCCAGCTCACCAGGTGCGGAAAGTGCTGAAGCTTTCTTT. Amino acid sequence: CASSPGAESAEAFF. Variable domain in full (rest from reference TRBV18 and TRBJ1-1): NAGVMQNPRHLVRRRGQEARLRCSPMKGHSHVYWYRQLPEEGLKFMVYLQKENIIDESGMPKERFSAEFPKEGPSILRIQQVVRGDSAAYFCASSPGAESAEAFFGQGTRLTVV.

The genes are TRBV2 and TRBJ1-5, with a tentative D call TRBD1 (5 bases). Trimming pared 8 bases from V and 1 base from J, leaving 15 bases between. The CDR3 spans 15 residues. Germline CDR1 is SNHLY and CDR2 is FYNNEI. CDR3 amino acids: CASGTSASSNQPQHF. The CDR3 region has the DNA TGTGCCAGCGGGACTTCAGCATCCAGCAATCAGCCCCAGCATTTT.

The chain has TRBV7-2 and TRBJ1-6; no clear D gene. Germline V gives CDR1 SGHTA, CDR2 FQGNSA. The CDR3 spans 12 residues. The ends were cut back, 2 bases at V and 11 bases at J, with 7 bases in the middle. The CDR3 here is CASSLQDTPLHF. The CDR3 DNA is TGTGCCAGCAGCTTACAGGATACACCCCTCCACTTT. The full variable domain, with the rest looked up from reference TRBV7-2 and TRBJ1-6, is GAGVSQSPSNKVTEKGKDVELRCDPISGHTALYWYRQSLGQGLEFLIYFQGNSAPDKSGLPSDRFSAERTGGSVSTLTIQRTQQEDSAVYLCASSLQDTPLHFGNGTRLTVT.

This sequence joins TRBV28 and TRBJ1-2; TRBD1 aligns across 9 bases. The V and J ends lost 5 bases and 8 bases, in that order; junction bases with no gene match: 15. The germline CDR1 and CDR2 sequences are MDHEN and SYDVKM. CDR3 length: 16 amino acids. The CDR3 DNA sequence: TGTGCCAGCAGTGACCACGAAACAGGGGGCGCCTACGGCTACACCTTC. Its translation is CASSDHETGGAYGYTF.

This chain joins TRBV23-1 and TRBJ2-5, with D maybe TRBD2 (6 bases). TRBV23-1 is an open reading frame, and its role is uncertain. V dropped 9 bases and J dropped 2 bases, with 16 bases sitting between them. CDR3 length equals 14 residues. The CDR3 nucleotides are TGCGCCAGGGAGGGGATCGCGGGGCAAGAGACCCAGTACTTC. It specifies CAREGIAGQETQYF.

This rearrangement joins TRBV18 to TRBJ2-7, with 8 bases aligning to TRBD2. Germline V CDR1 and CDR2: KGHSH, LQKENI. V was pared by 6 bases and J by 0 bases, with 4 bases of the junction left unmatched. CDR3 size: 14 residues. The CDR3 protein is CASSGGGSSYEQYF. In DNA, the CDR3 is TGTGCCAGCTCCGGGGGGGGGAGCTCCTACGAGCAGTACTTC.

The genes are TRBV12-3 or TRBV12-4 and TRBJ1-2, with a tentative D call TRBD1 (6 bases). The CDR3 length is 11 residues. V was pared by 2 bases and J by 9 bases, with 7 bases between. The CDR3 loop reads CASSLRDSYTF. In DNA, the CDR3 is TGTGCCAGCAGTTTAAGGGACAGCTACACCTTC.

The chain uses TRBV18 and TRBJ2-1; 11 bases are a match to TRBD2. The CDR3 has 16 residues. Germline values: CDR1 KGHSH, CDR2 LQKENI. Trimming cost V 3 bases and J 9 bases; bases outside gene matches: 10. For the CDR3, the DNA is TGTGCCAGCTCACCCGCGAGTAGCGGGAGGGAAGGTGAGCAGTTCTTC. This translates into CASSPASSGREGEQFF.

The chain joins TRBV24-1 to TRBJ2-7; D is perhaps TRBD1 (5 bases). V was trimmed by 2 bases and J by 1 base, leaving 8 bases between them. The V gene's germline CDR1 is KGHDR and CDR2 SFDVKD. This CDR3 contains 14 residues. The CDR3 here is CATSDSGISYEQYF. The CDR3 nucleotides are TGTGCCACCAGTGATTCAGGGATTTCCTACGAGCAGTACTTC.

The chain employs TRBV19 and TRBJ2-2, with 10 bases identical to TRBD1. This CDR3 has 13 amino acids. The germline gives CDR1 LNHDA, CDR2 SQIVND (reference sequence). V gave up 11 bases and J gave up 4 bases; unmatched junction bases: 4. CDR3 protein: CAGGTGVTGELFF. The DNA for the CDR3 is TGTGCCGGGGGGACAGGGGTCACCGGGGAGCTGTTTTTT.

V gene TRBV2 combines with J gene TRBJ1-1; 7 bases are shared with TRBD1. J was trimmed by 0 bases and V by 6 bases; bases with no gene match: 10. This CDR3 has 16 residues. Germline-derived CDR1 and CDR2 are SNHLY and FYNNEI. CDR3 loop: CASSFLGTDLNTEAFF. The DNA of the CDR3 is TGTGCCAGCAGCTTTCTTGGGACAGACCTGAACACTGAAGCTTTCTTT.

J is TRBJ2-7 and V is TRBV7-9; the match to TRBD1 covers 7 bases. V dropped 5 bases and J dropped 3; count of bases not matched to a gene: 10. Per the germline V gene, CDR1 is SEHNR and CDR2 is FQNEAQ (reference sequence). This CDR3 region has 15 residues. The CDR3 nucleotides read TGTGCCAGCAGCCCCCGGAGAGGGGGCTTCTACGAGCAGTACTTC. Its protein product is CASSPRRGGFYEQYF.

The chain links TRBV30 to TRBJ1-6; D is perhaps TRBD1 (5 bases). The CDR3 length is 15 residues. Germline loops: CDR1 GTSNPN, CDR2 SVGIG (reference sequence). Trimming took off 0 bases at V and 6 bases at J, with 12 bases between the two ends. CDR3 loop: CAWSVLKGANSPLHF. CDR3 DNA sequence: TGTGCCTGGAGTGTACTGAAAGGGGCTAATTCACCCCTCCACTTT.

The V gene is TRBV14, the J gene TRBJ2-7, with a tentative D call TRBD2 (7 bases). V lost 1 base to trimming and J lost 7 bases, with 17 bases between them. Germline CDR1 is SGHDN and CDR2 is FVKESK. The CDR3 runs 15 residues. CDR3 nucleotides: TGTGCCAGCAGCCAAGTAGGGGGGGCCCCAGGAGAGCAGTACTTC. It is translated as CASSQVGGAPGEQYF.

The chain carries TRBV6-5 and TRBJ1-2; 8 bases match TRBD1. CDR3 size: 14 residues. Germline-derived CDR1 and CDR2 are MNHEY and SVGAGI. J was trimmed by 6 bases and V by 2 bases; bases with no gene match: 5. For the CDR3, the DNA is TGTGCCAGCAGTTACGAGGTCAGGGGGCATGGCTACACCTTC. Protein product: CASSYEVRGHGYTF.

This chain connects TRBV11-2 to TRBJ1-4; perhaps TRBD1 as D (5 bases). Trimming pared 11 bases from V and 7 bases from J, leaving 17 bases between. The germline V gene encodes CDR1 SGHAT and CDR2 FQNNGV. The CDR3 is 13 residues long. The CDR3 is CASMNTGGEKLFF. CDR3 DNA: TGTGCCTCTATGAATACGGGGGGTGAAAAACTGTTTTTT.

The V call is TRBV18, the J call TRBJ1-5; D not resolved. The germline V gene has CDR1 KGHSH and CDR2 LQKENI. The length of the CDR3 is 13 residues. V lost 5 bases to trimming and J lost 4 bases, with 9 bases between them. The CDR3 is CASSVASNQPQHF. The CDR3 nucleotides are TGTGCCAGCTCAGTGGCCTCAAATCAGCCCCAGCATTTT.

Here the CDR3 reads CASSSVLEWGDIQYF. The CDR3 DNA sequence: TGTGCCAGCAGCTCAGTTCTAGAATGGGGGGACATTCAGTACTTC. The chain joins TRBV28 to TRBJ2-4, with D perhaps matching TRBD2 (6 bases). Deletions cut 6 bases from V and 8 bases from J, with 20 bases between. Germline CDR1 and CDR2: MDHEN and SYDVKM. The CDR3 consists of 15 residues.